These T cell receptor beta chains were read from a single sample in a study of blood T cell repertoires in COVID-19. Assay used: immunoSEQ multiplex PCR; TCRdb lists only in-frame clones, some missing. The sample consists of 310,000 or so clones, about 85% of them appearing once. Sequencing was performed on peripheral blood. The receptor source for this set is a woman between 45 and 65 years old who had recovered from COVID-19. Both conserved end residues are part of each CDR3. A D gene is named only where the DNA matches it firmly. Size values are once, few and many counts, or a class for expanded clones, and some rows have none.

J: TRBJ1-2; size: .; D: TRBD1; V: TRBV18; DNA: TGTGCCAGCTCACTCGGGACAGGGACGGAGTGGACCTTC; CDR3: CASSLGTGTEWTF
J: TRBJ1-4; size: .; D: TRBD1; V: TRBV7-9; DNA: TGTGCCAGCAGCTTGTCGGGACAGGCTAATGAAAAACTGTTTTTT; CDR3: CASSLSGQANEKLFF
J: TRBJ2-3; size: .; D: .; V: TRBV9; DNA: TGTGCCAGCAGCGTACAAGATACGCAGTATTTT; CDR3: CASSVQDTQYF
J: TRBJ2-1; size: .; D: TRBD2; V: TRBV7-6; DNA: TGTGCCAGCAGCCCAAGGGAATTCGCGGGGGGCCCTTACAATGAGCAGTTCTTC; CDR3: CASSPREFAGGPYNEQFF
J: TRBJ2-2; size: .; D: TRBD2; V: TRBV28; DNA: TGTGCCAGCATCGCAGCGGGGTTACCCACCGGGGAGCTGTTTTTT; CDR3: CASIAAGLPTGELFF
J: TRBJ2-1; size: .; D: TRBD2; V: TRBV7-8; DNA: TGTGCCAGCAGCTTTCTTGAACTAGCGGGGGAGGAGCAGTTCTTC; CDR3: CASSFLELAGEEQFF
J: TRBJ1-2; size: .; D: .; V: TRBV7-3; DNA: TGTGCCAGCAGCTCCGGGCCGGGGAGGCTCGATGGCTACACCTTC; CDR3: CASSSGPGRLDGYTF
J: TRBJ1-2; size: .; D: .; V: TRBV13; DNA: TGTGCCAGCAGCCTTGACTCCGGGGAAGGCTACACCTTC; CDR3: CASSLDSGEGYTF
J: TRBJ1-5; size: .; D: TRBD1; V: TRBV30; DNA: TGTGCCTGGAGTTCTTCCGGGACAGCAATTCAATATAGCAATCAGCCCCAGCATTTT; CDR3: CAWSSSGTAIQYSNQPQHF
J: TRBJ1-3; size: .; D: .; V: TRBV28; DNA: TGTGCCAGCAGTTTATGGGGTAGAGGTTCTGGAAACACCATATATTTT; CDR3: CASSLWGRGSGNTIYF
J: TRBJ1-2; size: .; D: .; V: TRBV4-2; DNA: TGTGCCAGCAGCCAAGGTCTCTATGGCTACACCTTC; CDR3: CASSQGLYGYTF
J: TRBJ2-7; size: .; D: TRBD2; V: TRBV11-2; DNA: TGTGCCAGCAGCTCCGCAGTTGGTGGGACTAGCGGGGCGTACGAGCAGTACTTC; CDR3: CASSSAVGGTSGAYEQYF
J: TRBJ1-2; size: .; D: .; V: TRBV6-6; DNA: TGTGCCAGCAGCGACAGATACGGCTACACCTTC; CDR3: CASSDRYGYTF
J: TRBJ2-2; size: few; D: TRBD2; V: TRBV30; DNA: TGTGCCTGTACGGGACTACAGGCCGGGGAGCTGTTTTTT; CDR3: CACTGLQAGELFF
J: TRBJ1-5; size: .; D: TRBD1; V: TRBV27; DNA: TGTGCCAGCAGTTTACGGGACAGGAATCAGCCCCAGCATTTT; CDR3: CASSLRDRNQPQHF
J: TRBJ2-7; size: once; D: TRBD1; V: TRBV27; DNA: TGTGCCAGCAGATCCCCGGGACAGGGCCCCTACGAGCAGTACTTC; CDR3: CASRSPGQGPYEQYF
J: TRBJ2-7; size: .; D: TRBD1; V: TRBV5-1; DNA: TGCGCCAGCAGCTCACGGGACAGAGATAACGAGCAGTACTTC; CDR3: CASSSRDRDNEQYF
J: TRBJ1-4; size: .; D: .; V: TRBV4-2; DNA: TGTGCCAGCAGCCAACCGGTTGGTAATGAAAAACTGTTTTTT; CDR3: CASSQPVGNEKLFF
J: TRBJ1-2; size: .; D: .; V: TRBV4-3; DNA: TGCGCCAGCAGCCAAGATTACGGGGGGAATAATGGCTACACCTTC; CDR3: CASSQDYGGNNGYTF
J: TRBJ2-1; size: .; D: .; V: TRBV4-3; DNA: TGCGCCAGCAGCCAAGATTTGGGCAGGCCTGAGCAGTTCTTC; CDR3: CASSQDLGRPEQFF
J: TRBJ2-3; size: once; D: .; V: TRBV6-5; DNA: TGTGCCAGCAGTTCCTGGACATCCCGAAGCACAGATACGCAGTATTTT; CDR3: CASSSWTSRSTDTQYF
J: TRBJ2-3; size: few; D: .; V: TRBV5-1; DNA: TGCGCCAGCAGCTTGGACAACACAGATACGCAGTATTTT; CDR3: CASSLDNTDTQYF
J: TRBJ2-7; size: .; D: TRBD1; V: TRBV2; DNA: TGTGCCAGCAGGCAACAGGGACAGGGGGAATCGCGGTACTTC; CDR3: CASRQQGQGESRYF
J: TRBJ2-5; size: .; D: TRBD2; V: TRBV13; DNA: TGTGCCAGCAGCTCTCGACTAGCGGGGCTACAAGAGACCCAGTACTTC; CDR3: CASSSRLAGLQETQYF
J: TRBJ2-5; size: .; D: .; V: TRBV15; DNA: TGTGCCACCAGCAGAGGTCGGAACAGTGAGACCCAGTACTTC; CDR3: CATSRGRNSETQYF
J: TRBJ2-5; size: .; D: TRBD2; V: TRBV4-2; DNA: TGTGCCAGCAGCCATAAAAATTTCCAACTAGCGGGTGGGTCATTGACCCAGTACTTC; CDR3: CASSHKNFQLAGGSLTQYF
J: TRBJ2-1; size: few; D: TRBD2; V: TRBV28; DNA: TGTGCCAGCAGTTCGCCCGGAGCGGGAGAGCGGTCCTACAATGAGCAGTTCTTC; CDR3: CASSSPGAGERSYNEQFF
J: TRBJ1-5; size: .; D: .; V: TRBV7-6; DNA: TGTGCCAGCAGCTCAATTCAGGGGAGTAATCAGCCCCAGCATTTT; CDR3: CASSSIQGSNQPQHF
J: TRBJ2-7; size: .; D: TRBD2; V: TRBV27; DNA: TGTGCCAGCAGTTTATCCCCGACTAGCGGCTCCTACGAGCAGTACTTC; CDR3: CASSLSPTSGSYEQYF
J: TRBJ1-1; size: .; D: .; V: TRBV5-1; DNA: TGCGCCAGCAGCTTAAGGACAGAGAACACTGAAGCTTTCTTT; CDR3: CASSLRTENTEAFF
J: TRBJ1-5; size: many; D: .; V: TRBV28; DNA: TGTGCCAGCAGTTTATCGGGGGGCTTGAATCAGCCCCAGCATTTT; CDR3: CASSLSGGLNQPQHF
J: TRBJ1-2; size: .; D: .; V: TRBV19; DNA: TGTGCCAGTAGTTCCGCAGGGATCGGCTACACCTTC; CDR3: CASSSAGIGYTF
J: TRBJ1-1; size: .; D: .; V: TRBV5-1; DNA: TGCGCCAGCAGAACATCCCTCTTGAACACTGAAGCTTTCTTT; CDR3: CASRTSLLNTEAFF
J: TRBJ2-3; size: .; D: TRBD2; V: TRBV5-8; DNA: TGTGCCAGCTGGCGCGGGGGGGCCGGAGATACGCAGTATTTT; CDR3: CASWRGGAGDTQYF
J: TRBJ1-6; size: .; D: .; V: TRBV5-1; DNA: TGCGCCAGCAGCCTCAGGGAAGTGAATTCACCCCTCCACTTT; CDR3: CASSLREVNSPLHF
J: TRBJ1-2; size: .; D: .; V: TRBV9; DNA: TGTGCCAGCAGCGCCGAGAGCTATGGCTACACCTTC; CDR3: CASSAESYGYTF
J: TRBJ2-7; size: .; D: TRBD2; V: TRBV27; DNA: TGTGCCAGCAGCCTATCACGGGAGGGCCTATCCGAGCAGTACTTC; CDR3: CASSLSREGLSEQYF
J: TRBJ1-2; size: .; D: .; V: TRBV12-3/TRBV12-4; DNA: TGTGCCAGCAGTTTTAAGGGGAACTATGGCTACACCTTC; CDR3: CASSFKGNYGYTF
J: TRBJ2-6; size: once; D: .; V: TRBV5-1; DNA: TGCGCCAGCAGCTTGCATAGCTCTGGGGCCAACGTCCTGACTTTC; CDR3: CASSLHSSGANVLTF
J: TRBJ1-1; size: .; D: .; V: TRBV7-2; DNA: TGTGCCAGCAGCCACACAACCGCGGGCTCTGAAGCTTTCTTT; CDR3: CASSHTTAGSEAFF
J: TRBJ2-1; size: .; D: .; V: TRBV5-1; DNA: TGCGCCAGCAGCTTGACAATACTAAGCTCCTACAATGAGCAGTTCTTC; CDR3: CASSLTILSSYNEQFF
J: TRBJ1-4; size: .; D: TRBD1; V: TRBV4-3; DNA: TGCGCCAGCAGCCAAGATCAGGGGGCCGGGGATGAAAAACTGTTTTTT; CDR3: CASSQDQGAGDEKLFF
J: TRBJ2-1; size: .; D: .; V: TRBV7-2; DNA: TGTGCCAGCAGCTCTCCTTGGACTAGGGGGGATGAGCAGTTCTTC; CDR3: CASSSPWTRGDEQFF
J: TRBJ2-5; size: .; D: .; V: TRBV5-1; DNA: TGCGCCAGCAGCAAAAGGGACGGGGGACGGCTGTACCAAGAGACCCAGTACTTC; CDR3: CASSKRDGGRLYQETQYF
J: TRBJ2-1; size: .; D: .; V: TRBV5-1; DNA: TGCGCCAGCAGCTTGGAAATGGTAGCGTCGACTGCCTACAATGAGCAGTTCTTC; CDR3: CASSLEMVASTAYNEQFF